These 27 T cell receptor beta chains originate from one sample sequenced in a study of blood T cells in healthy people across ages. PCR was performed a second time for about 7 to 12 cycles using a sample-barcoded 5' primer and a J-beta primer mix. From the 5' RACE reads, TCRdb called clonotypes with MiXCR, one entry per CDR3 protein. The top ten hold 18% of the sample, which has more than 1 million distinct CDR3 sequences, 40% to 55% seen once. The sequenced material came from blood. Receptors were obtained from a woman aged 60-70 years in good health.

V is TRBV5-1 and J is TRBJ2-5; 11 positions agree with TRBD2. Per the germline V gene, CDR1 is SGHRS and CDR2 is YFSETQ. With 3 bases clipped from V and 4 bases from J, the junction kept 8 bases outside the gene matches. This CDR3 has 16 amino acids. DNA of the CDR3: TGCGCCAGCAGCTCAGGGACTAGCGGACTGGGAGAGACCCAGTACTTC. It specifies CASSSGTSGLGETQYF.

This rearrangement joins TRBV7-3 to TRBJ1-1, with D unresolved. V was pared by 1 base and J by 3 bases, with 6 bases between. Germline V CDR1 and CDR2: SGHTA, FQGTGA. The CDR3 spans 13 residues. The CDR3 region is CASSLRQDTEAFF. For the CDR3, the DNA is TGTGCCAGCAGCTTAAGGCAGGACACTGAAGCTTTCTTT.

The CDR3 is CASSPRGGRGFAETQYF. Written as DNA, the CDR3 is TGTGCCAGCAGTCCCCGCGGGGGCAGGGGGTTCGCAGAGACCCAGTACTTC. J is TRBJ2-5 and V is TRBV7-2; D tentatively fits TRBD1 or TRBD2 (7 bases each). CDR1 and CDR2 (germline): SGHTA, FQGNSA. This CDR3 has 17 amino acids. V lost 6 bases and J lost 4, with 24 bases in between.

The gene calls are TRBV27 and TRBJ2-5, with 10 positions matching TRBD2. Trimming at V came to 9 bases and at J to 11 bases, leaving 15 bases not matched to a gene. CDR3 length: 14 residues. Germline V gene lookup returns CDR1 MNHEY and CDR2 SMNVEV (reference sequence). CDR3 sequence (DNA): TGTGCCAGTTTACCCCGGGCTAGCGGGAGAGGGCAGTACTTC. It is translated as CASLPRASGRGQYF.

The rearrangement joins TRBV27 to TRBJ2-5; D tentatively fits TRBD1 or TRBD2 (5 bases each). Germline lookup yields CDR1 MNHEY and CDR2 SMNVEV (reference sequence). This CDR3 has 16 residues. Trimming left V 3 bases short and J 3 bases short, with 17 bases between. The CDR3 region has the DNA TGTGCCAGCAGTTTGACGAGGAGAGGGGAAGAAGAGACCCAGTACTTC. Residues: CASSLTRRGEEETQYF.

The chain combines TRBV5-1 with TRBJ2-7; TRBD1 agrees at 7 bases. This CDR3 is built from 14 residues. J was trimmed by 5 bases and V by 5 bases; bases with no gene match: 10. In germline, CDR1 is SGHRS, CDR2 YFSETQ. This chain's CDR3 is CASRIQGNQHEQYF. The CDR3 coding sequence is TGCGCCAGCAGGATACAGGGGAATCAGCACGAGCAGTACTTC.

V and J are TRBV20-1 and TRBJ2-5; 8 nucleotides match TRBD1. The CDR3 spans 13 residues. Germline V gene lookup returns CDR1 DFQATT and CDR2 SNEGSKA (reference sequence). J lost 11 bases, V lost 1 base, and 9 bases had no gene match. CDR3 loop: CSARAQGAGMQYF. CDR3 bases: TGCAGTGCTAGAGCCCAGGGGGCCGGGATGCAGTACTTC.

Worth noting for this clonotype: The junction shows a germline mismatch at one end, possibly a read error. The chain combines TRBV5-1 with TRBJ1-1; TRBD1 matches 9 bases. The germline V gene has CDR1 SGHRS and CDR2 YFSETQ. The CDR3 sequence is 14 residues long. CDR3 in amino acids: CAGSSRTGDTEAFF. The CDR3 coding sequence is TGCGCCGGCAGCAGCCGGACAGGGGACACTGAAGCTTTCTTT.

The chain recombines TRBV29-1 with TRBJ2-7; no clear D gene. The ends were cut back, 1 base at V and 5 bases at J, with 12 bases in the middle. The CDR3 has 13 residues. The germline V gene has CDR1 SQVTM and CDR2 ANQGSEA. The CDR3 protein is CSVEVMFRDEQYF. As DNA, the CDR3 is TGCAGCGTTGAAGTGATGTTCCGGGACGAGCAGTACTTC.

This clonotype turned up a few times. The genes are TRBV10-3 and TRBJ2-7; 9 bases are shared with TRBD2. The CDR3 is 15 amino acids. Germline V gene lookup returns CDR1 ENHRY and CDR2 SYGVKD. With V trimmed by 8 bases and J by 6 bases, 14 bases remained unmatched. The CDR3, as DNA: TGTGCCATCCTACGGGCGGGAGGGCCTCTCGGCGAGCAGTACTTC. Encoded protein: CAILRAGGPLGEQYF.

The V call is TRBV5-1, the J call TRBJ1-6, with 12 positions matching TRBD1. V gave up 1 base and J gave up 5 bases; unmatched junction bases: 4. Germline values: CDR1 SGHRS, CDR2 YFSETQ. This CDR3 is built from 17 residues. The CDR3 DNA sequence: TGCGCCAGCAGCTTGTCTGGGACAGGGGGCAATAATTCACCCCTCCACTTT. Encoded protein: CASSLSGTGGNNSPLHF. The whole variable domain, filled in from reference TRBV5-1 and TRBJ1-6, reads KAGVTQTPRYLIKTRGQQVTLSCSPISGHRSVSWYQQTPGQGLQFLFEYFSETQRNKGNFPGRFSGRQFSNSRSEMNVSTLELGDSALYLCASSLSGTGGNNSPLHFGNGTRLTVT.

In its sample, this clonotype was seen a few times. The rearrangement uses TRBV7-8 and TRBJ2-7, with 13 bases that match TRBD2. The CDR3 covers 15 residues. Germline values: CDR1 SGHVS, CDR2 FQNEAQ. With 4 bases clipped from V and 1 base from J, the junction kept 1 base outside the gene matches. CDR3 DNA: TGTGCCAGCAGCTGGGGACTAGCGGGATCCTACGAGCAGTACTTC. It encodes CASSWGLAGSYEQYF.

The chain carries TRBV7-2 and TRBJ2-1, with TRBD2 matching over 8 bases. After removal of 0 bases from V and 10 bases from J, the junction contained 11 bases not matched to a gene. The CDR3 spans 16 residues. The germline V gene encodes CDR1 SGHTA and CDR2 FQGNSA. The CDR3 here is CASSLAERGMVREQFF. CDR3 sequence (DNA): TGTGCCAGCAGCTTAGCGGAGCGGGGGATGGTTAGGGAGCAGTTCTTC.

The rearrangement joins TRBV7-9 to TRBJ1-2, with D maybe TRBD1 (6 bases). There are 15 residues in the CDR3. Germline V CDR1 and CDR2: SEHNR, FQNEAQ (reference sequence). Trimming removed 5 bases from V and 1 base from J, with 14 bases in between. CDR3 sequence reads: CASSDERGDNYGYTF. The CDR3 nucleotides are TGTGCCAGCAGCGATGAAAGGGGGGATAACTATGGCTACACCTTC.

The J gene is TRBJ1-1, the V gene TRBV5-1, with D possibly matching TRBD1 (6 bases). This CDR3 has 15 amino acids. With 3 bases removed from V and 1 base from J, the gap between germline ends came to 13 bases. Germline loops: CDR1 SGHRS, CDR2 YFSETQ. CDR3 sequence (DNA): TGCGCCAGCAGCTGGGACACGGGGAAGAACACTGAAGCTTTCTTT. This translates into CASSWDTGKNTEAFF.

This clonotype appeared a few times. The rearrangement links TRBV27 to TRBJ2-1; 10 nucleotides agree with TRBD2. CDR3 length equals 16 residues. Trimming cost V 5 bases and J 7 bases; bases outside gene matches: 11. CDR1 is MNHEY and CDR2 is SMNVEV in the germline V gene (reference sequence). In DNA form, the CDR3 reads TGTGCCAGCAGTAATCCGGGACTAGCGATTGGGAATGAGCAGTTCTTC. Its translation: CASSNPGLAIGNEQFF.

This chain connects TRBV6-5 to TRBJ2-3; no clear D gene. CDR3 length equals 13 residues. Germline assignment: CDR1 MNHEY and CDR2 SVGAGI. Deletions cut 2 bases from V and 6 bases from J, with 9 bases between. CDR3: CASSYGNVDTQYF. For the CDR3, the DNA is TGTGCCAGCAGTTACGGCAATGTCGATACGCAGTATTTT.

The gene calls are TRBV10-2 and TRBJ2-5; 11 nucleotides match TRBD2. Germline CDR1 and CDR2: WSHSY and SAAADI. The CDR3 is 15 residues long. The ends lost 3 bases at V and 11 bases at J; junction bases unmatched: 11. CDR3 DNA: TGCGCCAGCAGTGACCGACTAGCGGGATACAATGAGCAGTACTTC. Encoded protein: CASSDRLAGYNEQYF.

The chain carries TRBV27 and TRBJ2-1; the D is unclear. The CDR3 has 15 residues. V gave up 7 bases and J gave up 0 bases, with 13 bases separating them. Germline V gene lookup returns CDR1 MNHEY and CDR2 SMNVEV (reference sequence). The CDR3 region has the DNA TGTGCCAGCACCTCCTTTACAAGCTCCTACAATGAGCAGTTCTTC. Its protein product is CASTSFTSSYNEQFF.

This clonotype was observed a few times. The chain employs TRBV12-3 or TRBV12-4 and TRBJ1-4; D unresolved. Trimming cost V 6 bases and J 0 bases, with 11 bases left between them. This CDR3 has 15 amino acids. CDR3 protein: CASRGSLATNEKLFF. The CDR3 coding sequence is TGTGCCAGCAGAGGATCCCTTGCAACTAATGAAAAACTGTTTTTT.

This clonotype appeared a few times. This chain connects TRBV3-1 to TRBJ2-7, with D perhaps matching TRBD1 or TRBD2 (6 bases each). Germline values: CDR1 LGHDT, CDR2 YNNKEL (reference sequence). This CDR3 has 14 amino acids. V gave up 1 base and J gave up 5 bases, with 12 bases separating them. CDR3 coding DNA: TGTGCCAGCAGCCAAGTGTGGGGGGCGAACGAGCAGTACTTC. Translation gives CASSQVWGANEQYF.

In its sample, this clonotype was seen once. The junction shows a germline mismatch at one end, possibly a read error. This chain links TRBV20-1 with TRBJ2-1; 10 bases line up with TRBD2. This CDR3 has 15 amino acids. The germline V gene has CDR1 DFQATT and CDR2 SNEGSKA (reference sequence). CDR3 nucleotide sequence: TGCAGTGCTAGAGGGGGAGCGGGAGGGGACAATGGGCAGTTCTTC. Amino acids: CSARGGAGGDNGQFF.

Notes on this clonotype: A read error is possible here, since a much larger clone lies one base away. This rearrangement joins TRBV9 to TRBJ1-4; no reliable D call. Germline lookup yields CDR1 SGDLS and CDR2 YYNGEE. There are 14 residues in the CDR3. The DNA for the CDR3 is TGTGCCGGCAGCAGTGGAGGGACTAATGAAAAACTGTTTTTT. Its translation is CAGSSGGTNEKLFF.

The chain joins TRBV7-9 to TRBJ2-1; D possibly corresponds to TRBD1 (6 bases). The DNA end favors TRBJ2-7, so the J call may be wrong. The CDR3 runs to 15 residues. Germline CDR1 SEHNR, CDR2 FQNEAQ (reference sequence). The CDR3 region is CASSFGGQTYNEQYF. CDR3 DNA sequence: TGTGCCAGCAGCTTTGGGGGCCAAACCTACAATGAGCAGTACTTC.

CDR3 loop: CASSSGGVRETQYF. DNA for the CDR3: TGCGCCAGCAGCTCGGGAGGGGTTCGAGAGACCCAGTACTTC. This chain uses TRBV5-1 with TRBJ2-5, with 8 bases fitting TRBD2. The ends lost 3 bases at V and 4 bases at J; junction bases unmatched: 5. This CDR3 is built from 14 residues. Germline V gives CDR1 SGHRS, CDR2 YFSETQ.

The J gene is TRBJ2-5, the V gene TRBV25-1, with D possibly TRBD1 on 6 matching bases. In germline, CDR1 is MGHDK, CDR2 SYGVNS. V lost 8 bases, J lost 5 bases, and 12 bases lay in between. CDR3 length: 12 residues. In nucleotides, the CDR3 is TGTGCCAGCTACAGGGTCAGCGAGACCCAGTACTTC. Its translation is CASYRVSETQYF.

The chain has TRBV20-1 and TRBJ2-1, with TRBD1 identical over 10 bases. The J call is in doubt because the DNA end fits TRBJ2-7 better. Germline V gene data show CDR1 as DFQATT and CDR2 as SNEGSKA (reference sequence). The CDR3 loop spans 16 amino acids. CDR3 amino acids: CSARNPRTGGYNEQYF. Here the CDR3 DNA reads TGCAGTGCTAGAAATCCCCGGACAGGGGGTTACAATGAGCAGTACTTC.